The TCR beta chain under discussion was sequenced for a study of spatial heterogeneity in lung cancer. Overall study: Alpha-chain sequences were consistently detected in smaller numbers than beta-chain sequences. General study findings and limits: Ubiquitous, expanded tumor-derived TCRs were more frequently observed in blood at resection than at follow-up.

CDR1 and CDR2 (germline): SQVTM, ANQGSEA. The CDR3 has 13 amino acids. V dropped 1 base and J dropped 4 bases, with 9 bases sitting between them. Time point indicated: sample taken at primary tumor resection. Unsorted whole RNA from tumor, nontumor lung or frozen PBMC underwent sequencing. The donors were 72 patients with non-small cell lung cancer that was early-stage and untreated. Details on this clonotype: The target antigen is unknown.

In the library, each TCR cDNA molecule bore its own unique molecular identifier. TCRdb itself ran the 5' RACE reads through MiXCR, one entry per CDR3 protein. The sample records tens of thousands of distinct CDR3 sequences, roughly 12% being singletons. The starting material was PBMCs, obtained at surgery. V is TRBV29-1 and J is TRBJ2-3, with no clear D. The TCR was taken from a male donor with early-stage non-small cell lung cancer. CDR3 sequence: CSVEGLEADTQYF. The CDR3 DNA reads TGCAGCGTTGAAGGCTTAGAGGCAGATACGCAGTATTTT.